Listed below are T cell receptor beta chains from one sample, sequenced in a study of blood T cell repertoires in COVID-19. TCRdb keeps only in-frame clones here, not all; method: immunoSEQ multiplex PCR. The repertoire holds about 200,000 clones, roughly 88% seen once, with around 14% in the top ten. The sequenced sample was peripheral blood. The receptors derive from a human donor in a cohort sampled during active COVID-19. Each CDR3 is given with its conserved first and last residue. Each record gives: D gene, J gene, clone size, V gene, CDR3 DNA, CDR3 protein. The D gene is left open where the match is weak. Clone size is given for some rows only: seen once, a few or many times, or a class if the clone is expanded.

>.|TRBJ1-5|few|TRBV10-2
TGCGCCAGCACGCGGATAGTTGGACAGCCCCAGCATTTT
CASTRIVGQPQHF
>.|TRBJ1-5|many|TRBV30
TGTGCCTGGAGTACCGGGGATCAGCCCCAGCATTTT
CAWSTGDQPQHF
>TRBD1|TRBJ2-7|.|TRBV2
TGTGCCAGCACCACAGGGGGTAATCCCTACGAGCAGTACTTC
CASTTGGNPYEQYF
>.|TRBJ2-7|.|TRBV28
TGTGCCAGCAGTTCCGGACAGAGTGGCTCCTACGAGCAGTACTTC
CASSSGQSGSYEQYF
>.|TRBJ1-5|.|TRBV24-1
TGTGCCACCAGCGCGAGGGCAGGTCCTAATCAGCCCCAGCATTTT
CATSARAGPNQPQHF
>.|TRBJ2-5|once|TRBV7-7
TGTGCCAGCAGCCCAACCGGACACGAAGAGACCCAGTACTTC
CASSPTGHEETQYF
>.|TRBJ2-7|few|TRBV5-1
TGCGCCAGCAGCTTGGCATTTGGGTCGGCAGGCTACGAGCAGTACTTC
CASSLAFGSAGYEQYF
>.|TRBJ2-5|.|TRBV28
TGTGCCAGCAGTTCCCCTTCGGGGATAGGGGAGACCCAGTACTTC
CASSSPSGIGETQYF
>TRBD1|TRBJ2-1|once|TRBV24-1
TGTGCCACCAGTGCTCAAGACAGGGGGCTAACTGGTGAGCAGTTCTTC
CATSAQDRGLTGEQFF
>TRBD1|TRBJ2-5|.|TRBV19
TGTGCCAGCTCTTACAGGGGCTCCCCGGGGCGAGAGACCCAGTACTTC
CASSYRGSPGRETQYF
>.|TRBJ2-3|.|TRBV19
TGTGCCAGCCGAGTTCAGGCTAGCACAGATACGCAGTATTTT
CASRVQASTDTQYF
>.|TRBJ2-3|.|TRBV28
TGTGCCAGCAGTTTATGGACAGCGACAGATACGCAGTATTTT
CASSLWTATDTQYF
>.|TRBJ2-1|.|TRBV9
TGTGCCAGCAGCGTAGCGGACACCCCGGGCCACAATGAGCAGTTCTTC
CASSVADTPGHNEQFF
>TRBD1|TRBJ2-1|.|TRBV5-6
TGTGCCAGCAGCTTGATTATGGGACAGGCGGACAATGAGCAGTTCTTC
CASSLIMGQADNEQFF
>.|TRBJ1-1|.|TRBV3-1/TRBV3-2
TGTGCCAGCAGCCAAGGATGGTTGAGCTCCACTGAAGCTTTCTTT
CASSQGWLSSTEAFF
>TRBD1|TRBJ1-1|.|TRBV12-3/TRBV12-4
TGTGCCAGCAGTTTAACAGGGGCGACTGAAGCTTTCTTT
CASSLTGATEAFF
>TRBD1|TRBJ1-2|.|TRBV27
TGTGCCAGCAGCCCAGGGCCCACAGTGGGGGACAGGGATGGCTACACCTTC
CASSPGPTVGDRDGYTF
>.|TRBJ2-3|.|TRBV23-1
TGCGCCGGAGGGGGCCGTACGCAGTATTTT
CAGGGRTQYF
>TRBD2|TRBJ2-1|.|TRBV29-1
TGCAGCGTTGAAGATAGGACTAGCGGGAGCTCCTACAATGAGCAGTTCTTC
CSVEDRTSGSSYNEQFF
>TRBD2|TRBJ2-1|.|TRBV19
TGTGCCAGTAAGCTGTCGTCGACTAGCGGGAGCGGCCACAATGAGCAGTTCTTC
CASKLSSTSGSGHNEQFF
>.|TRBJ2-7|.|TRBV7-9
TGTGCCAGCAGCCACCACAACTATAAGGCCCAGCCGGACTACGAGCAGTACTTC
CASSHHNYKAQPDYEQYF
>.|TRBJ2-7|.|TRBV6-5
TGTGCCAGCAGTCAGGGATGGAGCGAGCAGTACTTC
CASSQGWSEQYF
>TRBD2|TRBJ2-7|few|TRBV2
TGTGCCAGCAGTGAAGTCGCGGGAGATATCTACGAGCAGTACTTC
CASSEVAGDIYEQYF
>.|TRBJ2-7|.|TRBV11-2
TGTGCCAGCAGCTTAGGGGCCTACTACGAGCAGTACTTC
CASSLGAYYEQYF
>TRBD1|TRBJ2-1|once|TRBV5-8
TGTGCCAGTCGCAGAAGGGACAGGGAGAGCAATGAGCAGTTCTTC
CASRRRDRESNEQFF
>TRBD2|TRBJ2-7|few|TRBV4-1
TGCGCCAGCAGCCAAGAGGGACTAGCGGGAGGGCCCCCCTACGAGCAGTACTTC
CASSQEGLAGGPPYEQYF
>TRBD1|TRBJ1-1|.|TRBV6-5
TGTGCCAGCAGAAGGACAGGGGCACTTAACACTGAAGCTTTCTTT
CASRRTGALNTEAFF
>.|TRBJ2-5|.|TRBV5-4
TGTGCCAGCAGCTATAGCCACCCAGAGACCCAGTACTTC
CASSYSHPETQYF
>.|TRBJ2-7|.|TRBV21-1
TGTGCCAGCATCACTTCGGACGAGCAGTACTTC
CASITSDEQYF
>.|TRBJ2-1|.|TRBV27
TGTGCCAGCCAGGGCTCCTACAATGAGCAGTTCTTC
CASQGSYNEQFF
>TRBD1|TRBJ2-7|.|TRBV5-1
TGCGCCAGCAGCCCTGGGACAGGGGGCGCCTTAAAAGGGTACGAGCAGTACTTC
CASSPGTGGALKGYEQYF
>.|TRBJ1-5|.|TRBV7-5
TGTGCCAGAAGCCCAAGAGGGAGTGGTCAGCCCCAGCATTTT
CARSPRGSGQPQHF
>.|TRBJ1-2|.|TRBV30
TGTGCCTGGATATCAGGGAACTATGGCTACACCTTC
CAWISGNYGYTF
>.|TRBJ2-2|.|TRBV18
TGTGCCAGCTCGCCCACTAGTAGGGGGACCGGGGAGCTGTTTTTT
CASSPTSRGTGELFF
>.|TRBJ1-2|.|TRBV5-1
TGCGCCAGCAGCTTGGGGACAGATGATAACTATGGCTACACCTTC
CASSLGTDDNYGYTF
>.|TRBJ2-6|.|TRBV5-1
TGCGCCAGCAGCCCGGTCTCTGGGGCCAACGTCCTGACTTTC
CASSPVSGANVLTF
>.|TRBJ1-2|.|TRBV7-2
TGTGCCAGCCCTTTGGGGGGAGGGGTTCGGGGCTACACCTTC
CASPLGGGVRGYTF
>.|TRBJ2-1|.|TRBV7-6
TGTGCCAGTAGAAGCTCAGGATACAATGAGCAGTTCTTC
CASRSSGYNEQFF
>.|TRBJ1-2|once|TRBV5-6
TGTGCCAGCAGCTATAGGGGGTTGGATGGCTACACCTTC
CASSYRGLDGYTF
>TRBD2|TRBJ2-5|few|TRBV7-9
TGTGCCAGCAGCTTAGGTGGGACTAGCGGGAGAATGGGGACCCAGTACTTC
CASSLGGTSGRMGTQYF
>.|TRBJ2-5|.|TRBV18
TGTGCCAGCTCACATTGGACAGTGGGCAGGGGAGAGACCCAGTACTTC
CASSHWTVGRGETQYF
>.|TRBJ2-7|.|TRBV24-1
TGTGCCACCAGTGCGGGGGGCGGATCCTACGAGCAGTACTTC
CATSAGGGSYEQYF
>.|TRBJ2-2|.|TRBV27
TGTGCCAGCAGTTTTATTCCCGGGGAGCTGTTTTTT
CASSFIPGELFF
>TRBD2|TRBJ2-7|.|TRBV6-5
TGTGCCAGCAGTCTCATAGCGGGACCGCTCGAGCAGTACTTC
CASSLIAGPLEQYF
>TRBD2|TRBJ2-7|once|TRBV27
TGTGCCAGCAGTTTGAGGGACCCCGGGAGGGACGAGCAGTACTTC
CASSLRDPGRDEQYF